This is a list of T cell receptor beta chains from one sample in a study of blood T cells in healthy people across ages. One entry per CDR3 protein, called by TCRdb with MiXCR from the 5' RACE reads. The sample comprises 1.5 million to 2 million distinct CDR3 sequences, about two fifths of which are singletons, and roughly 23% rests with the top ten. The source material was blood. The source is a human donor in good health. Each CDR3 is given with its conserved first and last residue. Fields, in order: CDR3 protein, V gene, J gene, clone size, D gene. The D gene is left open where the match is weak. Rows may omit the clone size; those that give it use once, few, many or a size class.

cdr3_aa: CASSNKDTEAFF; v_call: TRBV9; j_call: TRBJ1-1; clone_size: -; d_call: -
cdr3_aa: CASSLVDGTNYGYAF; v_call: TRBV13; j_call: TRBJ1-2; clone_size: -; d_call: -
cdr3_aa: CASSLNGQGQYF; v_call: TRBV7-9; j_call: TRBJ2-7; clone_size: -; d_call: TRBD1
cdr3_aa: CSPLWLAKNIQYF; v_call: TRBV20-1; j_call: TRBJ2-4; clone_size: few; d_call: -
cdr3_aa: CASSYSSLGESYNEQFF; v_call: TRBV6-5; j_call: TRBJ2-1; clone_size: few; d_call: -
cdr3_aa: CASRNRDWENTEAFF; v_call: TRBV2; j_call: TRBJ1-1; clone_size: -; d_call: -
cdr3_aa: CASSQEQSQGVGGEQFF; v_call: TRBV4-2; j_call: TRBJ2-1; clone_size: -; d_call: -
cdr3_aa: CASSLEGSPYEQYF; v_call: TRBV27; j_call: TRBJ2-7; clone_size: few; d_call: -
cdr3_aa: CASSPQGGQTEAFF; v_call: TRBV5-1; j_call: TRBJ1-1; clone_size: once; d_call: TRBD1
cdr3_aa: CASSQDFSTGYGYTF; v_call: TRBV4-3; j_call: TRBJ1-2; clone_size: few; d_call: -
cdr3_aa: CSARDLAGSTDTQYF; v_call: TRBV20-1; j_call: TRBJ2-3; clone_size: -; d_call: TRBD2
cdr3_aa: CASSPGTSTYEQYF; v_call: TRBV28; j_call: TRBJ2-7; clone_size: many; d_call: TRBD2
cdr3_aa: CSVGLAGGWYEQYF; v_call: TRBV29-1; j_call: TRBJ2-7; clone_size: few; d_call: TRBD2
cdr3_aa: CSVEEGAETQYF; v_call: TRBV29-1; j_call: TRBJ2-5; clone_size: -; d_call: -
cdr3_aa: CSALHLAGGEQFF; v_call: TRBV20-1; j_call: TRBJ2-1; clone_size: few; d_call: TRBD2
cdr3_aa: CSATEGSDIEDEQYF; v_call: TRBV20-1; j_call: TRBJ2-7; clone_size: few; d_call: -
cdr3_aa: CASSYSRVGFSGANVLTF; v_call: TRBV6-2/TRBV6-3; j_call: TRBJ2-6; clone_size: few; d_call: -
cdr3_aa: CSALTVQGTGANVLTF; v_call: TRBV29-1; j_call: TRBJ2-6; clone_size: many; d_call: -